This T cell receptor beta chain was sequenced for a study of blood T cell repertoires in COVID-19. Participant-reported clinical history was the basis for cohort assignment. The CDR3 runs 14 residues. V lost 4 bases to trimming and J lost 11 bases; unmatched junction nucleotides: 9. CDR1 KGHDR and CDR2 SFDVKD come from the germline V gene. Profiling relied on immunoSEQ multiplex PCR, and the TCRdb table lists in-frame clones only, not all of them. The sample has hundreds of thousands of clones, roughly 90% seen once. This TCR derives from a woman younger than 45 who had recovered from COVID-19. The sample comprised PBMCs or T cells enriched from blood (not recorded which). The V gene is TRBV24-1, the J gene TRBJ1-2; TRBD1 matches at 10 bases. The chain's CDR3 is CATSEPGTGVGYTF. For the CDR3, the DNA is TGTGCCACCAGTGAACCCGGGACAGGGGTTGGTTACACCTTC.